What follows are 18 T cell receptor beta chains derived from one specimen sequenced in a study of cytomegalovirus exposure and HLA in healthy donors. Amplification used 60 Vbeta primers and 13 Jbeta primers. Libraries were prepared by immunoSEQ multiplex PCR; TCRdb keeps only in-frame clonotypes and omits some of them. Found here are some 100,000 clones, 65% to 80% of them singletons; the top ten hold around 16%. The sample taken for sequencing was PBMCs. The receptors originated from a woman in her forties or fifties in good health and CMV-seropositive.

The chain links TRBV5-4 to TRBJ1-1; D is perhaps TRBD1 (6 bases). The V gene's germline CDR1 is SGHNT and CDR2 YYREEE (reference sequence). This CDR3 contains 13 residues. V dropped 4 bases and J dropped 5 bases, with 12 bases sitting between them. CDR3 amino acids: CASSLPGVTEAFF. Written as DNA, the CDR3 is TGTGCCAGCAGCCTTCCAGGGGTTACTGAAGCTTTCTTT.

A few counts support this clone. The chain uses TRBV7-6 and TRBJ1-2, with TRBD1 identical over 7 bases. The CDR3 consists of 12 residues. Germline CDR1 reads SGHVS; CDR2 reads FNYEAQ. The V and J ends lost 5 bases and 6 bases, in that order; junction bases with no gene match: 3. This CDR3 reads CASSPGQNGYTF. CDR3 nucleotide sequence: TGTGCCAGCAGCCCGGGACAGAATGGCTACACCTTC.

V is TRBV27 and J is TRBJ2-1; maybe TRBD1 (6 bases). The CDR3 has 12 amino acids. Germline lookup yields CDR1 MNHEY and CDR2 SMNVEV (reference sequence). The V gene lost 11 bases and the J gene lost 6 bases, with 14 bases spanning the gap. The CDR3 spells CAGPRGCNEQFF. The CDR3 DNA reads TGTGCCGGGCCCAGGGGTTGCAATGAGCAGTTCTTC.

The CDR3 bases are TGTGCCATCCGACAGGGGGCATTGGGCTACACCTTC. It is translated as CAIRQGALGYTF. The rearrangement links TRBV28 to TRBJ1-2, with 10 nucleotides matching TRBD1. Germline assignment: CDR1 MDHEN and CDR2 SYDVKM. This CDR3 has 12 residues. Trimming cost V 10 bases and J 8 bases; bases outside gene matches: 7.

The chain carries TRBV7-2 and TRBJ2-1; D gene uncertain. Germline values: CDR1 SGHTA, CDR2 FQGNSA. The CDR3 is 15 amino acids. V lost 0 bases and J lost 7, with 13 bases in between. The CDR3 DNA follows: TGTGCCAGCAGCTTAGCGTCTTCCTATCGGAATGAGCAGTTCTTC. This encodes CASSLASSYRNEQFF.

The sample holds a few counts of this clone. This chain uses TRBV30 with TRBJ1-4, with a tentative D call TRBD1 (6 bases). Trimming stripped 4 bases from V and 10 bases from J, with 22 bases between. This CDR3 is built from 15 residues. Germline values: CDR1 GTSNPN, CDR2 SVGIG (reference sequence). CDR3 in DNA: TGTGCCTGGACGGAAATGACAGGCGGCCTCGGAAAACTGTTTTTT. It codes for CAWTEMTGGLGKLFF.

This CDR3 is CASSWVAGDHTQYF. DNA for the CDR3: TGTGCCAGCAGCTGGGTAGCGGGAGATCATACGCAGTATTTT. The chain couples TRBV11-3 to TRBJ2-3; 9 positions match TRBD2. The CDR3 covers 14 residues. Germline lookup yields CDR1 SGHNT and CDR2 YENEEA. V trimming: 4 bases; J trimming: 7 bases; junction bases outside the gene matches: 6.

The V gene is TRBV19, the J gene TRBJ2-7; 8 nucleotides agree with TRBD2. Trimming at V came to 3 bases and at J to 5 bases, leaving 9 bases not matched to a gene. This CDR3 spans 15 amino acids. The germline gives CDR1 LNHDA, CDR2 SQIVND (reference sequence). In DNA, the CDR3 is TGTGCCAGTAGTATCGCATCGGGAGGGCCCCACGAGCAGTACTTC. Translating it yields CASSIASGGPHEQYF.

The V call is TRBV7-9, the J call TRBJ2-5, with 8 bases aligning to TRBD2. Trimming removed 1 base from V and 9 bases from J; junction bases left unmatched: 7. Germline V gives CDR1 SEHNR, CDR2 FQNEAQ (reference sequence). The CDR3 is 14 residues long. The CDR3 coding sequence is TGTGCCAGCAGCTTAGAGGTAGCGGGGTGGCCCCAGTACTTC. This sequence encodes CASSLEVAGWPQYF.

This clone is a singleton in its sample. The J gene is TRBJ2-5, the V gene TRBV7-2; 7 bases are a match to TRBD1. Unmatched junction bases numbered 3, after V lost 0 bases and J lost 2 bases. This CDR3 has 15 residues. From germline, CDR1 is SGHTA and CDR2 FQGNSA. CDR3 coding DNA: TGTGCCAGCAGCTTAGCCCGGACAGGTCAAGAGACCCAGTACTTC. Translation gives CASSLARTGQETQYF.

The rearrangement uses TRBV18 and TRBJ2-1; TRBD2 agrees at 9 bases. CDR1 KGHSH and CDR2 LQKENI come from the germline V gene. The CDR3 is 19 amino acids. V lost 0 bases and J lost 7; bases outside the gene matches: 16. The CDR3: CASSPPRTGKKREENEQFF. CDR3 sequence (DNA): TGTGCCAGCTCACCACCTCGAACAGGGAAGAAGCGGGAGGAAAATGAGCAGTTCTTC.

The rearrangement uses TRBV30 and TRBJ1-2; D unresolved. With 7 bases removed from V and 4 bases from J, the gap between germline ends came to 13 bases. From germline, CDR1 is GTSNPN and CDR2 SVGIG (reference sequence). The CDR3 spans 12 residues. DNA of the CDR3: TGTGCCTTCTCCCCAGGCCCCTATGGCTACACCTTC. Translated: CAFSPGPYGYTF.

The chain carries TRBV28 and TRBJ2-7; 7 bases are a match to TRBD1. J gave up 4 bases and V 8 bases, and 11 bases lay outside the gene matches. The V gene's germline CDR1 is MDHEN and CDR2 SYDVKM. This CDR3 region has 14 residues. The CDR3 loop reads CASHRGPNSYEQYF. Written as DNA, the CDR3 is TGTGCCAGCCATAGGGGGCCCAACTCGTACGAGCAGTACTTC.

This clone appeared a few times. The genes are TRBV7-9 and TRBJ2-5; TRBD2 is a possible D gene (5 bases). This CDR3 spans 16 amino acids. Trimming took off 0 bases at V and 4 bases at J, with 15 bases between the two ends. The germline CDR1 and CDR2 sequences are SEHNR and FQNEAQ (reference sequence). CDR3 coding DNA: TGTGCCAGCAGCTTAGCCGGACTCTCCGCGGGAGAGACCCAGTACTTC. Protein: CASSLAGLSAGETQYF.

The rearrangement joins TRBV29-1 to TRBJ2-2; 9 bases are shared with TRBD2. This CDR3 has 14 amino acids. V lost 2 bases, J lost 7 bases, and 5 bases stayed unmatched. Germline CDR1 reads SQVTM; CDR2 reads ANQGSEA. The CDR3 DNA sequence: TGCAGCGTTGAAAGGGGTAGCGGGAGCGGGGAGCTGTTTTTT. Its protein is CSVERGSGSGELFF.

The rearrangement joins TRBV18 to TRBJ2-2, with D tentatively TRBD2 (5 bases). The V gene lost 2 bases and the J gene lost 0 bases, with 7 bases spanning the gap. Germline V lookup: CDR1 KGHSH, CDR2 LQKENI. The CDR3 sequence is 15 residues long. The CDR3 nucleotides read TGTGCCAGCTCACCAACGGGAACGAACACCGGGGAGCTGTTTTTT. Amino acids: CASSPTGTNTGELFF.

Written as DNA, the CDR3 is TGTGCCAGCAGGGGAACGGGACAGGGGGCTAATGAGCAGTTCTTC. This encodes CASRGTGQGANEQFF. J is TRBJ2-1 and V is TRBV25-1, with 12 bases fitting TRBD1. CDR3 length equals 15 residues. V trimming: 6 bases; J trimming: 7 bases; junction bases outside the gene matches: 7. The germline V gene encodes CDR1 MGHDK and CDR2 SYGVNS.

CDR3 sequence (DNA): TGTGCCAGCAGTGACTCGGGGAGCTCCTATAATTCACCCCTCCACTTT. Protein: CASSDSGSSYNSPLHF. The V gene is TRBV25-1, the J gene TRBJ1-6; D is undetermined. The germline gives CDR1 MGHDK, CDR2 SYGVNS. This CDR3 region has 16 residues. The germline V and J ends were trimmed by 3 bases and 0 bases, with 9 bases remaining between them.